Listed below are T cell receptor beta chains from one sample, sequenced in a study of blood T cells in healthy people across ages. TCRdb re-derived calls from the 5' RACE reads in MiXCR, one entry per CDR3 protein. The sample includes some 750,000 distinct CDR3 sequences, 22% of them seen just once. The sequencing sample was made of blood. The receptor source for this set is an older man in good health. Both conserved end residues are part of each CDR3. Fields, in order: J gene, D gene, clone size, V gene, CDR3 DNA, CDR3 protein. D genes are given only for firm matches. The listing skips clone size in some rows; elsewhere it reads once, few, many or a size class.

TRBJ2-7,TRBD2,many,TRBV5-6,TGTGCCAGCAGCTGGGGACTAGACGGTCTCTACGAGCAGTACTTC,CASSWGLDGLYEQYF
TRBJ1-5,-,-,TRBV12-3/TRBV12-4,TGTGCCAGCAGTACAGGGTATAGCAATCAGCCCCAGCATTTT,CASSTGYSNQPQHF
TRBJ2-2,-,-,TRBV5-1,TGTGCCAGCAGCTTATTAGGAAACACCGGGGAGCTGTTTTTT,CASSLLGNTGELFF
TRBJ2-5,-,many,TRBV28,TGTGCCAGCAGACTTCCCATCGGGGACCAAGAGACCCAGTACTTC,CASRLPIGDQETQYF
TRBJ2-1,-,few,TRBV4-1,TGCGCCAGCAGCCAAGAGCGTAGCCGGTCTGTTATGAATGAGCAGTTCTTC,CASSQERSRSVMNEQFF
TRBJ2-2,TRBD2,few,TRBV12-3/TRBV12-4,TGTGCCAGTTACACCCACGGTGGACTAGCCGGGGAGCTGTTTTTT,CASYTHGGLAGELFF
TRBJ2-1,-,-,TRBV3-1,TGTACCAGCAGCCTCTACTACAATGAGCAGTTCTTC,CTSSLYYNEQFF
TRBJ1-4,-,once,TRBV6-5,TGTGCCAGCAGCCAACGACAGGCGACTAATGAAAAACTGTTTTTT,CASSQRQATNEKLFF
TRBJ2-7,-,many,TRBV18,TGTGCCAGCTCAACAAAGACAGTGGGAAAATCCGAGCAGTACTTC,CASSTKTVGKSEQYF
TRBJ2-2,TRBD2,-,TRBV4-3,TGCGCCAGCAGCCAAGAGGCGGGAGGGCCTACCGGGGAGCTGTTTTTT,CASSQEAGGPTGELFF
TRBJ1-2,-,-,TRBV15,TGTGCCACCAGCAGAGATCTGGGATGGAACGGCTACACCTTC,CATSRDLGWNGYTF
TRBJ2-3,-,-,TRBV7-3,TGTGCCAGCAGACCCCTTCGGGGGACCACACCAGATACGCAGTATTTT,CASRPLRGTTPDTQYF
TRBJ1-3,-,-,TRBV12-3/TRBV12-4,TGTGCCAGCAGTTCACCCCCGAGGGGAAACACCATATATTTT,CASSSPPRGNTIYF
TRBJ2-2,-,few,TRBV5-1,TGCGCCAGCAGCTTGACTGGGGGCCGGACCGGGGAGCTGTTTTTT,CASSLTGGRTGELFF
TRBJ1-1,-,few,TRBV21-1,TGTGCCAGCAGCAAAGCAGGGGGGTCGGGCATGAACACTGAAGCTTTCTTT,CASSKAGGSGMNTEAFF
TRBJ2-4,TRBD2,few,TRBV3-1,TGTGCCAGCAGCCAAGCTTCGGGGGGAGGAAACATTCAGTACTTC,CASSQASGGGNIQYF
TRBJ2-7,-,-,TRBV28,TGTGCCGGCAGTCCGTCGCCCCCCTACGAGCAGTACTTC,CAGSPSPPYEQYF
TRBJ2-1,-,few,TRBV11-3,TGTGCCAGCAGCTTCGAGGGGTTTTACAATGAGCAGTTCTTC,CASSFEGFYNEQFF
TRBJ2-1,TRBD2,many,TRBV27,TGTGCCAGCAGTTTTACTAGCGGGGGGGAGCAGTTCTTC,CASSFTSGGEQFF
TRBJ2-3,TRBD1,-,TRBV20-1,TGCAGTGCTAGAAGGGGGCCCGACACAGATACGCAGTATTTT,CSARRGPDTDTQYF
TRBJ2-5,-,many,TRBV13,TGTGCCAGCAGCTTAGGCTTGACTAGTCAAGAGACCCAGTACTTC,CASSLGLTSQETQYF
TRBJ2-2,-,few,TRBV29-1,TGCAGCGTTGGTTGGACGGACACCGGGGAGCTGTTTTTT,CSVGWTDTGELFF
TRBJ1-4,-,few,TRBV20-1,TGCAGTGGGGAAGACCATGAAAAACTGTTTTTT,CSGEDHEKLFF
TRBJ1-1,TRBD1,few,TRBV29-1,TGCAGCGTAAAAGACAGGGTCGGCACTGAAGCTTTCTTT,CSVKDRVGTEAFF
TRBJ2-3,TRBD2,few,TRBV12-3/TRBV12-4,TGTGCCAGCAGTTTCCTTAGCGGGAGCACAGATACGCAGTATTTT,CASSFLSGSTDTQYF
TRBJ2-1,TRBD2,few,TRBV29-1,TGCAGCGTTGAAGGCGCGGGAGAGAGGGTCTATGAGCAGTTCTTC,CSVEGAGERVYEQFF
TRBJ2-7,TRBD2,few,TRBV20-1,TGCAGTGCTCTTATCGGTAGCGGGGTCTCCTACGAGCAGTACTTC,CSALIGSGVSYEQYF
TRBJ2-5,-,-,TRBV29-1,TGCAGCGTTGTAGGGACGCCAGAAGAGACCCAGTACTTC,CSVVGTPEETQYF
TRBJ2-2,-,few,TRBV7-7,TGTGCCAGCAGCTTAGACCCCTCCCCATGGACCGGGGAGCTGTTTTTT,CASSLDPSPWTGELFF
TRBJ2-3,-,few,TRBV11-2,TGTGCCAGCAGCTTAGTTCTCTCAGCGGCCCGTACGCAGTATTTT,CASSLVLSAARTQYF
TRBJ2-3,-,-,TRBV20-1,TGCAGTGCTCGACCGTTTGTGGGGGCAACAGATACGCAGTATTTT,CSARPFVGATDTQYF
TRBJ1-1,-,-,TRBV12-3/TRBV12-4,TGTGTCAGCAGTTTGAAAAGGGACACTGAAGCTTTCTTT,CVSSLKRDTEAFF
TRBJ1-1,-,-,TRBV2,TGTGCCAGCGTCCAAGCCCAGGACGGGACTGAAGCTTTCTTT,CASVQAQDGTEAFF
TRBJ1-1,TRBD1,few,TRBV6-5,TGTGCCAGCAGTTATTCGACAGGGAGGACTGAAGCTTTCTTT,CASSYSTGRTEAFF
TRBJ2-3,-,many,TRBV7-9,TGTGCCAGCAGTTCCGTAGATACGCAGTATTTT,CASSSVDTQYF
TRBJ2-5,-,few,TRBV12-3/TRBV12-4,TGTGCCAGCAGTGTAGTGGAAGAGACCCAGTACTTC,CASSVVEETQYF
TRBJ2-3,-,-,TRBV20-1,TGCAGTGCTAAGGGGGGCAGAGGCACAGATACGCAGTATTTT,CSAKGGRGTDTQYF